These 25 T cell receptor beta chains were sequenced from one sample in a study of T cells in Graves' hyperthyroidism and ophthalmopathy. The source material, RNA transcripts, was used to amplify TCR beta CDR3 regions. The HTBI primer set drove a first-round RT-PCR of the TCR CDR3. MiXCR, run by TCRdb on the multiplex PCR reads, gives a single entry per CDR3 protein. Counted here are about 400,000 distinct CDR3 sequences, approximately 14% occurring once; the ten biggest clones make up 13% to 15%. Sequenced sample: blood. The receptors derive from a woman aged 18-35 years with Graves' hyperthyroidism.

This clonotype was seen at least ten times. J is TRBJ1-1 and V is TRBV2; D perhaps matches TRBD1 (5 bases). The CDR3 is 14 amino acids. The germline CDR1 and CDR2 sequences are SNHLY and FYNNEI. V was pared by 8 bases and J by 0 bases, with 13 bases between. The CDR3 protein is CASGGGPLNTEAFF. The CDR3 nucleotides are TGTGCCAGCGGGGGGGGTCCCTTGAACACTGAAGCTTTCTTT.

This clonotype has a count of ten or more. The genes are TRBV28 and TRBJ1-2; no clear D. The CDR3 is 12 residues long. Germline CDR1 is MDHEN and CDR2 is SYDVKM. V lost 8 bases to trimming and J lost 4 bases, with 11 bases between them. DNA of the CDR3: TGTGCCAGCTTTGGGAGAGGCTATGGCTACACCTTC. It encodes CASFGRGYGYTF.

This clonotype was recorded many times. The genes are TRBV6-5 and TRBJ1-3; TRBD1 matches 7 bases. V lost 2 bases and J lost 4; bases outside the gene matches: 8. Per the germline V gene, CDR1 is MNHEY and CDR2 is SVGAGI. The CDR3 spans 16 residues. The CDR3 DNA reads as TGTGCCAGCAGTTACACCCCCAGGGGGACGGGAAACACCATATATTTT. Protein product: CASSYTPRGTGNTIYF.

The chain couples TRBV10-3 to TRBJ1-5, with 7 bases lining up with TRBD1. Germline CDR1 is ENHRY and CDR2 is SYGVKD. The CDR3 runs to 14 residues. J lost 4 bases, V lost 5 bases, and 5 bases had no gene match. CDR3 amino acids: CAISTGTDNQPQHF. Here the CDR3 DNA reads TGTGCCATCAGTACCGGGACAGATAATCAGCCCCAGCATTTT.

The chain is built from TRBV20-1 and TRBJ2-1, with 8 bases that match TRBD1. This CDR3 has 12 amino acids. Trimming cost V 8 bases and J 4 bases; bases outside gene matches: 4. Looked up from germline, CDR1 is DFQATT and CDR2 is SNEGSKA (reference sequence). CDR3 sequence (DNA): TGCAGTACCGGACAGGGTTACAATGAGCAGTTCTTC. It encodes CSTGQGYNEQFF.

In this sample, this clonotype turned up a few times. V usage is TRBV6-1 and J usage is TRBJ2-1, with TRBD2 identical over 11 bases. This CDR3 spans 15 amino acids. Unmatched junction bases numbered 9, after V lost 8 bases and J lost 6 bases. Germline CDR1 MNHNS, CDR2 SASEGT. As DNA, the CDR3 is TGTGCCAGCCGACATACTAGCGGGAGCGGCAATGAGCAGTTCTTC. This translates into CASRHTSGSGNEQFF.

The genes are TRBV12-3 or TRBV12-4 and TRBJ2-1, with 12 positions matching TRBD2. With 8 bases clipped from V and 8 bases from J, the junction kept 13 bases outside the gene matches. The CDR3 extends over 16 amino acids. The CDR3 is CASGPRLAGGPDEQFF. The CDR3 nucleotides read TGTGCCAGCGGCCCGCGGCTAGCGGGAGGGCCCGATGAGCAGTTCTTC.

This clonotype was seen repeatedly, ten times or more. The chain employs TRBV12-3 or TRBV12-4 and TRBJ1-1, with a possible D match to TRBD1 (6 bases). The CDR3 spans 14 residues. Trimming took off 4 bases at V and 0 bases at J, with 9 bases between the two ends. This chain's CDR3 is CASSWGHMNTEAFF. The CDR3 nucleotides read TGTGCCAGCAGTTGGGGACATATGAACACTGAAGCTTTCTTT.

This clonotype has a count of ten or more. CDR3 DNA: TGTGCCAGCAGTCCATATACCCCCGGACAGGGAGGCTATGGCTACACCTTC. This gives the protein CASSPYTPGQGGYGYTF. V gene TRBV27 combines with J gene TRBJ1-2; 8 bases agree with TRBD1. V lost 5 bases and J lost 4; bases outside the gene matches: 15. Germline V CDR1 and CDR2: MNHEY, SMNVEV (reference sequence). CDR3 length: 17 residues.

The table lists this clonotype with a few counts. The V and J genes are TRBV6-1 and TRBJ1-2, with D perhaps TRBD1 (6 bases). V was trimmed by 3 bases and J by 2 bases, leaving 19 bases between them. The germline gives CDR1 MNHNS, CDR2 SASEGT. The CDR3 covers 17 residues. CDR3 nucleotides: TGTGCCAGCAGTGACCAAGGACACAGGGTTGGGAACTATGGCTACACCTTC. It translates to CASSDQGHRVGNYGYTF.

The table lists this clonotype with many counts. The V gene is TRBV14, the J gene TRBJ2-2; TRBD2 aligns across 14 bases. CDR1 is SGHDN, CDR2 FVKESK, per germline. Trimming took 4 bases from V and 4 from J; bases not matched to a gene: 5. There are 17 residues in the CDR3. CDR3 loop: CASSPPGLAGATGELFF. For the CDR3, the DNA is TGTGCCAGCAGCCCACCGGGACTAGCGGGAGCCACCGGGGAGCTGTTTTTT.

This clonotype was seen ten or more times. This sequence joins TRBV7-2 and TRBJ1-5; no clear D. The CDR3 contains 14 residues. Per the germline V gene, CDR1 is SGHTA and CDR2 is FQGNSA. Trimming left V 1 base short and J 0 bases short, with 4 bases between. The CDR3 loop reads CASSLGHSNQPQHF. The CDR3 nucleotides are TGTGCCAGCAGCTTAGGGCATAGCAATCAGCCCCAGCATTTT.

This clonotype appeared many times. This chain connects TRBV6-2 or TRBV6-3 to TRBJ1-1; TRBD1 agrees at 8 bases. Per germline, CDR1 MNHEY and CDR2 SVGEGT. The CDR3 is 11 residues long. J gave up 4 bases and V 10 bases, and 2 bases lay outside the gene matches. The CDR3 DNA is TGTGCCACCGGACAGGGCACTGAAGCTTTCTTT. Protein: CATGQGTEAFF.

This clonotype has ten or more counts. The chain combines TRBV6-2 or TRBV6-3 with TRBJ1-2, with no clear D. Germline lookup yields CDR1 MNHEY and CDR2 SVGEGT. CDR3 length: 14 residues. Trimming left V 5 bases short and J 7 bases short, with 17 bases between. CDR3 sequence reads: CASSKDARRTGYTF. In DNA form, the CDR3 reads TGTGCCAGCAGTAAGGACGCCCGAAGGACTGGCTACACCTTC.

V is TRBV28 and J is TRBJ1-6; D uncertain. Germline loops: CDR1 MDHEN, CDR2 SYDVKM. Trimming removed 2 bases from V and 10 bases from J, with 18 bases in between. The CDR3 has 16 amino acids. The CDR3 spells CASSLNPRPLGSPLHF. The CDR3 bases are TGTGCCAGCAGTTTAAATCCCAGGCCTTTGGGATCACCCCTCCACTTT.

This clonotype came up many times. The genes are TRBV20-1 and TRBJ2-3; TRBD2 agrees at 8 bases. The CDR3 spans 14 residues. The ends lost 2 bases at V and 5 bases at J; junction bases unmatched: 6. CDR1 is DFQATT, CDR2 SNEGSKA, per germline (reference sequence). CDR3 amino acids: CSARHLAGLDTQYF. In DNA form, the CDR3 reads TGCAGTGCTAGACACCTAGCGGGTCTAGATACGCAGTATTTT.

This clonotype was observed at least ten times. The V call is TRBV28, the J call TRBJ1-5; D is ambiguous. The CDR3 extends over 15 amino acids. CDR1 is MDHEN and CDR2 is SYDVKM in the germline V gene. V was pared by 5 bases and J by 5 bases, with 16 bases between. The CDR3 reads CASSLYRGFDQPQHF. The CDR3 DNA reads TGTGCCAGCAGTCTCTATCGAGGCTTTGATCAGCCCCAGCATTTT.

This clonotype was counted ten times or more. V and J are TRBV15 and TRBJ2-7, with TRBD1 as a possible D gene (5 bases). In germline, CDR1 is LNHNV, CDR2 YYDKDF (reference sequence). V lost 3 bases to trimming and J lost 5 bases, with 14 bases between them. CDR3 size: 14 residues. CDR3: CATSRGDSANEQYF. The CDR3 DNA reads as TGTGCCACCAGCAGGGGCGACAGCGCCAACGAGCAGTACTTC.

The chain combines TRBV15 with TRBJ2-5; D may correspond to TRBD1 or TRBD2 (6 bases each). In germline, CDR1 is LNHNV, CDR2 YYDKDF (reference sequence). Trimming stripped 3 bases from V and 1 base from J, with 12 bases between. The CDR3 runs to 15 residues. Here the CDR3 reads CATSSRRGVQETQYF. The CDR3 DNA reads as TGTGCCACCAGCAGCCGAAGGGGGGTCCAAGAGACCCAGTACTTC. Full variable domain (rest looked up from reference TRBV15 and TRBJ2-5): DAMVIQNPRYQVTQFGKPVTLSCSQTLNHNVMYWYQQKSSQAPKLLFHYYDKDFNNEADTPDNFQSRRPNTSFCFLDIRSPGLGDTAMYLCATSSRRGVQETQYFGPGTRLLVL.

This clonotype was seen at least ten times. The chain recombines TRBV7-2 with TRBJ2-7; unclear D gene. Trimming left V 5 bases short and J 0 bases short, with 8 bases between. The CDR3 is 13 amino acids. From germline, CDR1 is SGHTA and CDR2 FQGNSA. CDR3 sequence reads: CASSTQSSYEQYF. CDR3 in DNA: TGTGCCAGCAGCACACAGAGCTCCTACGAGCAGTACTTC.

This clonotype was detected a few times. V gene TRBV28 combines with J gene TRBJ2-3, with no clear D. The V end lost 2 bases, the J end lost 0 bases, and 9 bases lay between the germline ends. CDR3 size: 15 residues. Germline V gene lookup returns CDR1 MDHEN and CDR2 SYDVKM. The CDR3 loop reads CASSLRAQSTDTQYF. Here the CDR3 DNA reads TGTGCCAGCAGTTTACGGGCACAGAGCACAGATACGCAGTATTTT.

This clonotype has a handful of counts. The chain uses TRBV5-1 and TRBJ2-3; no reliable D call. V lost 0 bases and J lost 4, with 6 bases in between. The CDR3 contains 13 residues. The germline V gene has CDR1 SGHRS and CDR2 YFSETQ. This chain's CDR3 is CASSLGDSDTQYF. The CDR3 nucleotides read TGCGCCAGCAGCTTGGGAGATTCAGATACGCAGTATTTT.

At least ten counts were recorded for this clonotype. The rearrangement links TRBV20-1 to TRBJ2-1; 7 bases map to TRBD2. CDR1 is DFQATT, CDR2 SNEGSKA, per germline (reference sequence). The CDR3 totals 16 residues. Trimming at V came to 0 bases and at J to 9 bases, leaving 14 bases not matched to a gene. CDR3 DNA: TGCAGTGCTAGAGATTCCCGAAAAATCAGGGAGGGTGAGCAGTTCTTC. It is translated as CSARDSRKIREGEQFF.

The CDR3 coding sequence is TGTGCCAGCAGCTTAGAGCCGGGACTAGCGGGATACAATGAGCAGTTCTTC. The encoded protein is CASSLEPGLAGYNEQFF. This chain uses TRBV7-2 with TRBJ2-1, with 13 bases matching TRBD2. The CDR3 extends over 17 amino acids. Looked up from germline, CDR1 is SGHTA and CDR2 is FQGNSA. The V segment lost 1 base and the J segment 4 bases; nucleotides outside the gene matches: 4.

There are a few counts of this clonotype. V gene TRBV20-1 combines with J gene TRBJ1-1; D is perhaps TRBD1 (6 bases). Germline values: CDR1 DFQATT, CDR2 SNEGSKA (reference sequence). V lost 5 bases, J lost 5 bases, and 12 bases lay in between. The CDR3 is 12 residues long. CDR3 coding DNA: TGCAGTGCTGCAGGGGATCGGACTGAAGCTTTCTTT. Translation gives CSAAGDRTEAFF.